Listed below are T cell receptor beta chains from one sample, sequenced in a study of blood T cell repertoires in COVID-19. Sequencing was performed with immunoSEQ multiplex PCR; in TCRdb, only in-frame clones are kept and a portion is missing. The data hold 90,000 to 120,000 clones, with 70% to 90% observed a single time. Sequencing was done on a sample of peripheral blood. Every receptor here comes from a man aged 35-49 years with active or convalescent COVID-19. The CDR3 runs from the conserved cysteine through the conserved F or W. A D gene is named only where the DNA matches it firmly.

CDR3 length	V gene	J gene	D gene	CDR3 protein
14	TRBV3-1/TRBV3-2	TRBJ1-2	NA	CASSPLQENYGYTF
14	TRBV19	TRBJ2-2	NA	CASTTEPNTGELFF
13	TRBV5-6	TRBJ2-1	NA	CASSRDGGNEQFF
13	TRBV29-1	TRBJ1-1	NA	CSVLLGTSIGAFF
16	TRBV10-2	TRBJ2-5	TRBD2	CASSPLGLAGSETQYF
15	TRBV27	TRBJ2-1	NA	CASSLGGLAKNEQFF
13	TRBV6-5	TRBJ1-5	NA	CASSTGSNQPQHF
18	TRBV14	TRBJ2-6	NA	CASSQVGGWSSGANVLTF
15	TRBV5-6	TRBJ1-2	NA	CASSFGGPNNYGYTF
19	TRBV3-1/TRBV3-2	TRBJ2-4	TRBD2	CASSQASGRWGIAKNIQYF
16	TRBV4-1	TRBJ1-6	TRBD1	CASSQDVGTGGSPLHF
14	TRBV4-1	TRBJ2-1	NA	CASSPDPRGDEQFF
17	TRBV30	TRBJ2-3	NA	CAWSVRAALASTDTQYF
17	TRBV18	TRBJ1-4	NA	CASSTIPGGTGNEKLFF
13	TRBV30	TRBJ1-5	NA	CAWNPGPGQPQHF
10	TRBV29-1	TRBJ1-1	NA	CSVAALEAFF
16	TRBV11-2	TRBJ2-3	NA	CASSLRTGSNTDTQYF
11	TRBV20-1	TRBJ1-6	TRBD1	CSARGQTPLHF
19	TRBV7-9	TRBJ2-2	TRBD2	CASSQKWTSGTPNTGELFF
15	TRBV30	TRBJ2-7	TRBD2	CAWRGSSGNQREQYF
14	TRBV11-2	TRBJ1-5	NA	CASSDRGGNQPQHF
16	TRBV21-1	TRBJ2-3	NA	CASSKRRPGVADTQYF
15	TRBV23-1	TRBJ2-7	TRBD1	CASSQRGQGPYEQYF
14	TRBV5-4	TRBJ1-2	TRBD1	CASSLGDRGYGYTF